The rows below give T cell receptor beta chains drawn from one sample of a study of T cell clonotyping in hematopoietic cell transplantation. This table comes from immunoSEQ multiplex PCR, and its TCRdb copy is limited to in-frame clones, with some not included. This table has 69,000 or so clones, about 93% appearing once. The sequenced sample consisted of peripheral blood mononuclear cells. Source of these receptors: a man aged 50 to 59 in good health. Some clones in this sample may be carry-over from other donors' samples. The CDR3 runs from the conserved cysteine through the conserved F or W. A clone size is listed for some rows: how often the clone was seen (once, few, many), or a class if it is expanded.

v_gene: TRBV5-5
abundance: .
CDR3aa: CASSLAAGQGQPQHF

v_gene: TRBV6-5
abundance: .
CDR3aa: CASSYKTSRYYEQYF

v_gene: TRBV5-6
abundance: .
CDR3aa: CASSPGQSQPQHF

v_gene: TRBV11-3
abundance: .
CDR3aa: CASSLLGGEQFF

v_gene: TRBV19
abundance: .
CDR3aa: CASSEQLNYGYTF

v_gene: TRBV4-2
abundance: once
CDR3aa: CASSQAPTLGGNTIYF

v_gene: TRBV28
abundance: once
CDR3aa: CAIRGGSTGELFF

v_gene: TRBV6-1
abundance: .
CDR3aa: CASRISHTEAFF

v_gene: TRBV5-6
abundance: .
CDR3aa: CASSLEDYLIGNYGYTF

v_gene: TRBV6-5
abundance: .
CDR3aa: CASSYSTDNNEQFF

v_gene: TRBV4-3
abundance: .
CDR3aa: CASRADSANTGELFF